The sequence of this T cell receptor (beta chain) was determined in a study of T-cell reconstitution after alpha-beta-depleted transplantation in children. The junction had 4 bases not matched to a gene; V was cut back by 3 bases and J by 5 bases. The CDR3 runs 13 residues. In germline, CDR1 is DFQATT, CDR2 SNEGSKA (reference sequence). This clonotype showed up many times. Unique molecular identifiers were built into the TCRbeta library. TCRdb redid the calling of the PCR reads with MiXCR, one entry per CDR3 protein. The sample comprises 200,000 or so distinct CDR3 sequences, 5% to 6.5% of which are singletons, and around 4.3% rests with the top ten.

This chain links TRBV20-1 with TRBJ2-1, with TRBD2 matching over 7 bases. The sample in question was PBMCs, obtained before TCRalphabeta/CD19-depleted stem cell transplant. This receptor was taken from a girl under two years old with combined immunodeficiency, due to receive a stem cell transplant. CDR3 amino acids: CSARGTNHNEQFF. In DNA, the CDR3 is TGCAGTGCTAGGGGGACTAACCACAATGAGCAGTTCTTC.